One and the same sample provided the 11 T cell receptor beta chains below, sequenced in a study of T cell repertoires in cytomegalovirus infection. TCRdb recomputed calls from the reads with MiXCR, one row per CDR3 protein. The data hold about 400,000 distinct CDR3 sequences, with approximately 18% observed a single time. Specimen: PBMCs. The receptors shown here come from a human donor in good health (CMV status not recorded). Some clones in this sample may be carry-over from other donors' samples.

This clonotype was detected ten times or more. The genes are TRBV6-2 or TRBV6-3 and TRBJ2-1, with TRBD2 identical over 10 bases. Germline V gene lookup returns CDR1 MNHEY and CDR2 SVGEGT. V shed 4 bases and J 2 bases; nucleotides not matched to a gene: 2. This CDR3 comprises 15 residues. The CDR3 here is CASSSSGSAYNEQFF. Here the CDR3 DNA reads TGTGCCAGCAGTTCTAGCGGGAGTGCCTACAATGAGCAGTTCTTC.

The chain uses TRBV6-5 and TRBJ1-2; tentative D call: TRBD1 (6 bases). Trimming removed 6 bases from V and 8 bases from J, with 19 bases in between. The CDR3 totals 14 residues. CDR1 MNHEY and CDR2 SVGAGI come from the germline V gene. CDR3 loop: CASRQGSVSGGYTF. The CDR3 DNA reads as TGTGCCAGCAGACAGGGTAGCGTTTCGGGAGGCTACACCTTC.

The table lists this clonotype with many counts. This rearrangement joins TRBV5-5 to TRBJ2-3; possibly TRBD2 for D (5 bases). This CDR3 is built from 17 residues. Germline CDR1 and CDR2: SGHKS and YYEKEE (reference sequence). V shed 6 bases and J shed 2 bases, with 22 bases lying between them. Here the CDR3 reads CASNNNPMTKHTDTQYF. The CDR3 DNA reads TGTGCCAGCAACAACAACCCCATGACTAAACACACAGATACGCAGTATTTT.

The rearrangement uses TRBV20-1 and TRBJ2-5; TRBD1 aligns across 10 bases. CDR1 DFQATT and CDR2 SNEGSKA come from the germline V gene (reference sequence). V gave up 0 bases and J gave up 2 bases; unmatched junction bases: 0. There are 14 residues in the CDR3. The CDR3 DNA is TGCAGTGCTAGAGAGGACAGGGGGCAAGAGACCCAGTACTTC. It specifies CSAREDRGQETQYF.

This chain connects TRBV7-2 to TRBJ2-3; a weak D match, TRBD1 (6 bases). The CDR3 is 15 residues long. V lost 8 bases to trimming and J lost 0 bases, with 15 bases between them. CDR1 SGHTA and CDR2 FQGNSA come from the germline V gene. The CDR3 reads CASLPQGLSTDTQYF. The CDR3 nucleotides read TGTGCCAGCCTCCCCCAGGGGCTGAGCACAGATACGCAGTATTTT. The variable domain in full, with the rest retrieved from reference TRBV7-2 and TRBJ2-3, is GAGVSQSPSNKVTEKGKDVELRCDPISGHTALYWYRQSLGQGLEFLIYFQGNSAPDKSGLPSDRFSAERTGGSVSTLTIQRTQQEDSAVYLCASLPQGLSTDTQYFGPGTRLTVL.

This clonotype appeared a few times. The CDR3: CSAVLAYEQFF. The CDR3 coding sequence is TGCAGTGCTGTACTAGCCTATGAGCAGTTCTTC. This chain connects TRBV20-1 to TRBJ2-1, with a possible D match to TRBD2 (6 bases). Germline CDR1 is DFQATT and CDR2 is SNEGSKA (reference sequence). The V and J ends lost 5 bases and 8 bases respectively, with 10 bases between them. The CDR3 is 11 amino acids.

The chain carries TRBV7-2 and TRBJ2-5; D perhaps matches TRBD2 (5 bases). The V gene lost 1 base and the J gene lost 5 bases, with 14 bases spanning the gap. The CDR3 loop spans 15 amino acids. In germline, CDR1 is SGHTA, CDR2 FQGNSA. CDR3 DNA: TGTGCCAGCAGCTTAGGCCCGGCGGGTGTGGAGACCCAGTACTTC. Translating it yields CASSLGPAGVETQYF.

This clonotype was detected many times. The chain has TRBV12-3 or TRBV12-4 and TRBJ1-1; D gene unclear. Trimming took off 8 bases at V and 6 bases at J, with 10 bases between the two ends. The CDR3 has 11 amino acids. CDR3 amino acids: CASGSPPEAFF. The CDR3 coding sequence is TGTGCCAGCGGATCGCCTCCTGAAGCTTTCTTT.

The table lists this clonotype with a few counts. The CDR3 is CSARGFGATNEKLFF. The CDR3 DNA reads TGCAGTGCTAGAGGGTTTGGGGCAACTAATGAAAAACTGTTTTTT. The genes are TRBV20-1 and TRBJ1-4; no reliable D call. V was trimmed by 1 base and J by 0 bases, leaving 9 bases between them. The CDR3 is 15 amino acids. CDR1 is DFQATT, CDR2 SNEGSKA, per germline (reference sequence).

This chain connects TRBV10-3 to TRBJ2-5; tentatively, D is TRBD1 (7 bases). The CDR3 runs 13 residues. V lost 8 bases, J lost 3 bases, and 13 bases lay in between. CDR1 and CDR2 (germline): ENHRY, SYGVKD. The CDR3 protein is CAIAGTAEETQYF. The CDR3 bases are TGTGCCATCGCGGGGACAGCAGAAGAGACCCAGTACTTC.

The chain uses TRBV5-1 and TRBJ2-7; D is undetermined. The CDR3 length is 13 residues. Germline CDR1 SGHRS, CDR2 YFSETQ. Trimming shortened V by 3 bases and J by 7 bases, and 14 bases separated the two germline ends. Written as DNA, the CDR3 is TGCGCCAGCAGCTCCGGACCCTTAGGGGAGCAGTACTTC. Protein sequence: CASSSGPLGEQYF.